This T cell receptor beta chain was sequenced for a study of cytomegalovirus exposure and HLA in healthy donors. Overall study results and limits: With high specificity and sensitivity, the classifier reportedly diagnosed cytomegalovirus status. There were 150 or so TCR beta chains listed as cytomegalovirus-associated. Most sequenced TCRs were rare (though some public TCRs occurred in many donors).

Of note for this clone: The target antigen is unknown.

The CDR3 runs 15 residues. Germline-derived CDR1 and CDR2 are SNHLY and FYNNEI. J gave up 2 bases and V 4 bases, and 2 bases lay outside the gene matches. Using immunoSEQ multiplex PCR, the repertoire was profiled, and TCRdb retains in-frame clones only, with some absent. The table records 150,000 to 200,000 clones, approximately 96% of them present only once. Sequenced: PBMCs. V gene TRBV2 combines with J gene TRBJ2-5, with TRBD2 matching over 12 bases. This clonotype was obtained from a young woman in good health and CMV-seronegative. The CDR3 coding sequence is TGTGCCAGCAGTGGACTAGCGGGGGAACAAGAGACCCAGTACTTC. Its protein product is CASSGLAGEQETQYF.